A single sample is the source of the 19 T cell receptor beta chains below, sequenced in a study of blood T cells in healthy people across ages. Then a second PCR, running about 6 to 11 cycles, was carried out with a sample-barcoded 5' primer and a J-beta primer mix. TCRdb independently ran MiXCR on the 5' RACE reads; one entry per CDR3 protein. The data show fewer than 1.5 million distinct CDR3 sequences, about 43% seen once. The sample consisted of blood. Receptors were obtained from a young woman in good health.

This clonotype was found once. The chain couples TRBV20-1 to TRBJ1-6; D is undetermined. Germline V gives CDR1 DFQATT, CDR2 SNEGSKA (reference sequence). V was cut by 3 bases and J by 6 bases, with 9 bases left in between. This CDR3 contains 13 residues. As DNA, the CDR3 is TGCAGTGCTAGGGTTCAGGTTAATTCACCCCTCCACTTT. It codes for CSARVQVNSPLHF.

This chain connects TRBV18 to TRBJ2-1; 8 nucleotides line up with TRBD2. From germline, CDR1 is KGHSH and CDR2 LQKENI. V shed 1 base, J shed 3 bases, and the junction held 5 bases outside the gene matches. This CDR3 contains 16 residues. CDR3 sequence (DNA): TGTGCCAGCTCACCACGGAGCGGGAGAGGCTACAATGAGCAGTTCTTC. Amino acid sequence: CASSPRSGRGYNEQFF. Drawing the rest from reference TRBV18 and TRBJ2-1, the complete variable domain is NAGVMQNPRHLVRRRGQEARLRCSPMKGHSHVYWYRQLPEEGLKFMVYLQKENIIDESGMPKERFSAEFPKEGPSILRIQQVVRGDSAAYFCASSPRSGRGYNEQFFGPGTRLTVL.

This clonotype has just a few counts. This rearrangement joins TRBV5-1 to TRBJ2-3; D unclear. The V gene lost 4 bases and the J gene lost 10 bases, with 10 bases spanning the gap. Germline values: CDR1 SGHRS, CDR2 YFSETQ. CDR3 length equals 11 residues. The CDR3 here is CASSPALSQYF. The CDR3 coding sequence is TGCGCCAGCAGCCCGGCTCTGTCGCAGTATTTT.

This clonotype was detected only a few times. The chain joins TRBV15 to TRBJ2-1; 10 nucleotides align to TRBD1. V lost 9 bases and J lost 9; bases outside the gene matches: 8. Germline V CDR1 and CDR2: LNHNV, YYDKDF (reference sequence). The CDR3 is 13 residues long. The CDR3 spells CATKTGGYGEQFF. The CDR3 region has the DNA TGTGCCACTAAGACAGGGGGCTACGGTGAGCAGTTCTTC.

This clonotype was observed a few times. This chain links TRBV7-2 with TRBJ1-4; D is uncertain. The V and J ends lost 5 bases and 0 bases respectively, with 13 bases between them. Germline values: CDR1 SGHTA, CDR2 FQGNSA. CDR3 length equals 16 residues. CDR3 residues: CASSPDGLTTNEKLFF. The CDR3 nucleotides are TGTGCCAGCAGCCCGGACGGGCTCACAACTAATGAAAAACTGTTTTTT.

This clonotype was recorded many times. This chain uses TRBV7-2 with TRBJ2-3; D ambiguous. Trimming pared 2 bases from V and 4 bases from J, leaving 4 bases between. CDR3 size: 12 residues. Looked up from germline, CDR1 is SGHTA and CDR2 is FQGNSA. DNA of the CDR3: TGTGCCAGCAGCTTAATCCCAGATACGCAGTATTTT. Protein: CASSLIPDTQYF.

The chain links TRBV12-5 to TRBJ2-7; TRBD1 agrees at 7 bases. V lost 6 bases and J lost 0; bases outside the gene matches: 8. CDR3 length: 15 residues. CDR1 is LGHNT and CDR2 is FRNRAP in the germline V gene. The CDR3, as DNA: TGTGCTAGTGGCCTTGTCCGGGACAGCTCCTACGAGCAGTACTTC. Protein product: CASGLVRDSSYEQYF.

The chain recombines TRBV30 with TRBJ1-1; unclear D gene. The CDR3 runs 13 residues. Germline CDR1 is GTSNPN and CDR2 is SVGIG (reference sequence). Trimming shortened V by 4 bases and J by 0 bases, and 9 bases separated the two germline ends. The CDR3 nucleotides read TGTGCCTGGACAAAGCAAGTGAACACTGAAGCTTTCTTT. Translation gives CAWTKQVNTEAFF.

V gene TRBV12-3 or TRBV12-4 combines with J gene TRBJ2-1, with TRBD2 identical over 7 bases. The CDR3 extends over 15 amino acids. The V segment lost 6 bases and the J segment 1 base; nucleotides outside the gene matches: 6. CDR3 sequence reads: CASSSSGFSYNEQFF. CDR3 coding DNA: TGTGCCAGCAGCTCTAGCGGATTTTCCTACAATGAGCAGTTCTTC.

This clonotype was seen a few times. The chain links TRBV20-1 to TRBJ2-7, with a tentative D call TRBD2 (6 bases). This CDR3 has 15 residues. V lost 6 bases to trimming and J lost 4 bases, with 22 bases between them. In germline, CDR1 is DFQATT, CDR2 SNEGSKA (reference sequence). The CDR3 loop is CSANTGTGLSYEQYF. The CDR3, as DNA: TGCAGTGCCAACACGGGAACGGGACTTAGTTACGAGCAGTACTTC.

This sequence joins TRBV12-3 or TRBV12-4 and TRBJ2-1; D perhaps matches TRBD2 (6 bases). Between the trimmed V and J ends, which lost 6 bases and 10 bases, there was a span of 19 bases. CDR3 size: 14 residues. DNA of the CDR3: TGTGCCAGCAGCAAGGGAGGAGATAAGGGCGAGCAGTTCTTC. Amino acid sequence: CASSKGGDKGEQFF.

This clonotype showed up many times. The DNA for the CDR3 is TGTGCCAGCAGTATTGACAGGGGAGGGGAGCAGTTCTTC. It is translated as CASSIDRGGEQFF. The V gene is TRBV28, the J gene TRBJ2-1, with a possible D match to TRBD1 (8 bases). Trimming stripped 5 bases from V and 10 bases from J, with 15 bases between. This CDR3 is 13 amino acids long. Germline-derived CDR1 and CDR2 are MDHEN and SYDVKM.

This clonotype appeared many times. The chain joins TRBV12-3 or TRBV12-4 to TRBJ2-5, with D perhaps matching TRBD2 (6 bases). The V gene lost 1 base and the J gene lost 4 bases, with 13 bases spanning the gap. CDR3 length: 15 residues. The CDR3, as DNA: TGTGCCAGCAGTTTAGAAGGGGCGGGGCGAGAGACCCAGTACTTC. As protein: CASSLEGAGRETQYF.

There are a few counts of this clonotype. The chain carries TRBV20-1 and TRBJ2-1; 12 nucleotides agree with TRBD2. J gave up 4 bases and V 6 bases, and 7 bases lay outside the gene matches. CDR1 and CDR2 from the germline V gene are DFQATT and SNEGSKA (reference sequence). There are 15 residues in the CDR3. CDR3 in amino acids: CSASSGLAGYNEQFF. In DNA, the CDR3 is TGCAGTGCCAGCTCGGGACTAGCGGGTTACAATGAGCAGTTCTTC.

J is TRBJ2-2 and V is TRBV3-1, with 8 bases identical to TRBD2. V lost 4 bases to trimming and J lost 0 bases; unmatched junction nucleotides: 13. The CDR3 loop spans 19 amino acids. CDR1 and CDR2 (germline): LGHDT, YNNKEL (reference sequence). The CDR3 DNA sequence: TGTGCCAGCAGCCGAAATGCCGGCGGGGGGCCAACGAACACCGGGGAGCTGTTTTTT. Protein: CASSRNAGGGPTNTGELFF.

This clonotype appeared many times. The rearrangement uses TRBV29-1 and TRBJ1-4; possible D gene TRBD1, 5 bases. Between the trimmed V and J ends, which lost 7 bases and 2 bases, there was a span of 5 bases. The CDR3 totals 11 residues. Germline-derived CDR1 and CDR2 are SQVTM and ANQGSEA. As DNA, the CDR3 is TGCAGCGGACAGACTAATGAAAAACTGTTTTTT. Encoded protein: CSGQTNEKLFF.

This clonotype has at least ten counts. A read error may account for a junction end that differs from germline. This chain joins TRBV11-2 and TRBJ2-7; D gene uncertain. This CDR3 is 12 amino acids long. From germline, CDR1 is SGHAT and CDR2 FQNNGV. The CDR3 DNA reads TGTGCCAGCAGTTTAGTAAGCCACGAGCAGTACTTC. Amino acid sequence: CASSLVSHEQYF.

The chain links TRBV14 to TRBJ2-7; a possible D gene is TRBD2 (5 bases). Per germline, CDR1 SGHDN and CDR2 FVKESK. This CDR3 is 16 amino acids long. Trimming shortened V by 0 bases and J by 2 bases, and 14 bases separated the two germline ends. CDR3 sequence reads: CASSQERRQEAYEQYF. Here the CDR3 DNA reads TGTGCCAGCAGCCAAGAACGACGCCAGGAGGCCTACGAGCAGTACTTC.

The sample holds a few counts of this clonotype. The chain employs TRBV5-1 and TRBJ2-3; TRBD2 aligns across 7 bases. Germline V gene data show CDR1 as SGHRS and CDR2 as YFSETQ. This CDR3 is 16 amino acids long. The trim removed 0 bases at V and 4 bases at J, leaving 8 bases unmatched. The DNA for the CDR3 is TGCGCCAGCAGCTTGGCAAGCGGGGTTCGGGCAGATACGCAGTATTTT. It translates to CASSLASGVRADTQYF.